These T cell receptor beta chains were read from a single sample in a study of control samples from healthy donors and cancer patients. Generated by immunoSEQ multiplex PCR, the TCRdb table keeps only in-frame clones and is missing some. This repertoire shows about 150,000 clones, 92% found once; its top ten account for 0.65% to 0.75%. Material for sequencing was blood. The source of these receptors is a woman in her twenties or thirties in good health. Both conserved end residues are part of each CDR3. Fields, in order: CDR3 DNA, CDR3 protein, V gene, clone size, J gene, D gene. D genes are given only for firm matches. Size is stated for part of the rows, as once, few or many counts, or as a class when the clone is expanded.

CDR3 DNA: TGTGCCAGCAGCCGGGAACTAGCGACCGGGGAGCTGTTTTTT
CDR3 protein: CASSRELATGELFF
V gene: TRBV3-1/TRBV3-2
clone size: .
J gene: TRBJ2-2
D gene: TRBD2

CDR3 DNA: TGCGCCAGCAGCTTGGGCCTAGCGGGGGATGATACGCAGTATTTT
CDR3 protein: CASSLGLAGDDTQYF
V gene: TRBV5-1
clone size: .
J gene: TRBJ2-3
D gene: TRBD2

CDR3 DNA: TGTGCCAGCAGTCCCCTGGACACGAGCTCCTACAATGAGCAGTTCTTC
CDR3 protein: CASSPLDTSSYNEQFF
V gene: TRBV28
clone size: .
J gene: TRBJ2-1
D gene: .

CDR3 DNA: TGCGCCAGCAGCCAAGGGACAGGGGGCTACAATGAGCAGTTCTTC
CDR3 protein: CASSQGTGGYNEQFF
V gene: TRBV4-3
clone size: .
J gene: TRBJ2-1
D gene: TRBD1

CDR3 DNA: TGTGCCAGCAGCCCCTCCTCCCCTAGCGGGAGGGCCCATGAGCAGTTCTTC
CDR3 protein: CASSPSSPSGRAHEQFF
V gene: TRBV11-2
clone size: .
J gene: TRBJ2-1
D gene: TRBD2

CDR3 DNA: TGTGCCACCAGTGATTCTCCGGGACAGGGAACGAACACCGGGGAGCTGTTTTTT
CDR3 protein: CATSDSPGQGTNTGELFF
V gene: TRBV24-1
clone size: .
J gene: TRBJ2-2
D gene: TRBD1

CDR3 DNA: TGCGCCAGCAGCCCGCAGGGGGTCCGCGAGCAGTACTTC
CDR3 protein: CASSPQGVREQYF
V gene: TRBV4-1
clone size: .
J gene: TRBJ2-7
D gene: TRBD1

CDR3 DNA: TGTGCCAGCAGTCTGGGACAGGGGACCTCCGGGGAGCTGTTTTTT
CDR3 protein: CASSLGQGTSGELFF
V gene: TRBV6-5
clone size: .
J gene: TRBJ2-2
D gene: TRBD1

CDR3 DNA: TGTGCCAGCAGCTTAGAAGGGCCGACTAGTATCTACAATGAGCAGTTCTTC
CDR3 protein: CASSLEGPTSIYNEQFF
V gene: TRBV11-3
clone size: .
J gene: TRBJ2-1
D gene: .

CDR3 DNA: TGTGCCAGCAGTCGACAGGGGGCATCCTACGAGCAGTACTTC
CDR3 protein: CASSRQGASYEQYF
V gene: TRBV5-8
clone size: .
J gene: TRBJ2-7
D gene: TRBD1

CDR3 DNA: TGCAGCGTTTTTACAGCGGCCGGTGAAGCTTTCTTT
CDR3 protein: CSVFTAAGEAFF
V gene: TRBV29-1
clone size: .
J gene: TRBJ1-1
D gene: .

CDR3 DNA: TGTGCCACCAGCAGATCCGCCCGGGACAGCAATCAGCCCCAGCATTTT
CDR3 protein: CATSRSARDSNQPQHF
V gene: TRBV15
clone size: .
J gene: TRBJ1-5
D gene: .

CDR3 DNA: TGTGCCAGCTCACCACCTGAATCGGAGACCCAGTACTTC
CDR3 protein: CASSPPESETQYF
V gene: TRBV18
clone size: once
J gene: TRBJ2-5
D gene: .

CDR3 DNA: TGTGCCAGCAGTTTAGGGTCGGACACTGAAGCTTTCTTT
CDR3 protein: CASSLGSDTEAFF
V gene: TRBV6-5
clone size: .
J gene: TRBJ1-1
D gene: .

CDR3 DNA: TGTGCCAGCAGCTTAGTTGGACAGGGCGCCTACGAGCAGTACTTC
CDR3 protein: CASSLVGQGAYEQYF
V gene: TRBV7-9
clone size: .
J gene: TRBJ2-7
D gene: TRBD1

CDR3 DNA: TGTGCCAGCAGCCCTGGGGGAGCGGGTTCACCCCTCCACTTT
CDR3 protein: CASSPGGAGSPLHF
V gene: TRBV2
clone size: once
J gene: TRBJ1-6
D gene: .

CDR3 DNA: TGTGCCAGCAGCGGCAGCCTGAACACTGAAGCTTTCTTT
CDR3 protein: CASSGSLNTEAFF
V gene: TRBV9
clone size: .
J gene: TRBJ1-1
D gene: .

CDR3 DNA: TGTGCCAGCAGTTCCGGACAGGGAACAGATACGCAGTATTTT
CDR3 protein: CASSSGQGTDTQYF
V gene: TRBV27
clone size: once
J gene: TRBJ2-3
D gene: TRBD1

CDR3 DNA: TGTGCCAGCAGTTTAGGGGTAGGGGTTAGAGTAAAACTGTTTTTT
CDR3 protein: CASSLGVGVRVKLFF
V gene: TRBV6-5
clone size: .
J gene: TRBJ1-4
D gene: .

CDR3 DNA: TGTGCCAGCAGCGTAGCGGGGTATACTGAAGCTTTCTTT
CDR3 protein: CASSVAGYTEAFF
V gene: TRBV9
clone size: .
J gene: TRBJ1-1
D gene: .

CDR3 DNA: TGTGCCAGCAGTACCGGGAGAAACTACGAGCAGTACTTC
CDR3 protein: CASSTGRNYEQYF
V gene: TRBV12-3/TRBV12-4
clone size: .
J gene: TRBJ2-7
D gene: .

CDR3 DNA: TGTGCCAGTGGGGGTGGGCCAAGGGAGGACTATGGCTACACCTTC
CDR3 protein: CASGGGPREDYGYTF
V gene: TRBV19
clone size: .
J gene: TRBJ1-2
D gene: .

CDR3 DNA: TGTGCCAGCAGCCAAGATACGGGCAGGGGGCACGATGAGCAGTTCTTC
CDR3 protein: CASSQDTGRGHDEQFF
V gene: TRBV4-2
clone size: .
J gene: TRBJ2-1
D gene: TRBD1

CDR3 DNA: TGTGCCAGCAGCGTGGGGGCTGGGGCCAACGTCCTGACTTTC
CDR3 protein: CASSVGAGANVLTF
V gene: TRBV9
clone size: .
J gene: TRBJ2-6
D gene: .

CDR3 DNA: TGTGCCAGCAGTACTATTCAGGGGAGCAATCAGCCCCAGCATTTT
CDR3 protein: CASSTIQGSNQPQHF
V gene: TRBV27
clone size: .
J gene: TRBJ1-5
D gene: .

CDR3 DNA: TGTGCCAGCAGCGCCGGGACAGGGGGCTACGAGCAGTACTTC
CDR3 protein: CASSAGTGGYEQYF
V gene: TRBV6-2/TRBV6-3
clone size: .
J gene: TRBJ2-7
D gene: TRBD1

CDR3 DNA: TGCGCCAGCAGCCAAAGGACAGGGTTGGACCGGGGCTACACCTTC
CDR3 protein: CASSQRTGLDRGYTF
V gene: TRBV4-1
clone size: .
J gene: TRBJ1-2
D gene: TRBD1

CDR3 DNA: TGTGCCATCAGTCAGGGACCTGGAAACACCATATATTTT
CDR3 protein: CAISQGPGNTIYF
V gene: TRBV10-3
clone size: .
J gene: TRBJ1-3
D gene: .

CDR3 DNA: TGCAGTGCTAGAGCGGGGGCCGAGCAGTACTTC
CDR3 protein: CSARAGAEQYF
V gene: TRBV20-1
clone size: .
J gene: TRBJ2-7
D gene: .

CDR3 DNA: TGTGCCAGACTAGCAAATACGCAGTATTTT
CDR3 protein: CARLANTQYF
V gene: TRBV5-4
clone size: .
J gene: TRBJ2-3
D gene: .

CDR3 DNA: TGTGCCAGCAGTTACTCGAACAGGGGGCGATGGAATCAGCCCCAGCATTTT
CDR3 protein: CASSYSNRGRWNQPQHF
V gene: TRBV6-2/TRBV6-3
clone size: few
J gene: TRBJ1-5
D gene: TRBD1

CDR3 DNA: TGCAGTGCTACGCTTGGTGAGCAGTACTTC
CDR3 protein: CSATLGEQYF
V gene: TRBV20-1
clone size: .
J gene: TRBJ2-7
D gene: .

CDR3 DNA: TGTGCCAGCAGTGCCGGACAGGGGGAGGAGGAGACCCAGTACTTC
CDR3 protein: CASSAGQGEEETQYF
V gene: TRBV27
clone size: .
J gene: TRBJ2-5
D gene: TRBD1

CDR3 DNA: TGTGCCAGCAGCGTCCAGGGGTATAGCAATCAGCCCCAGCATTTT
CDR3 protein: CASSVQGYSNQPQHF
V gene: TRBV27
clone size: .
J gene: TRBJ1-5
D gene: .

CDR3 DNA: TGTGCCCGCCGGGGGGGATACGAGCAGTACTTC
CDR3 protein: CARRGGYEQYF
V gene: TRBV21-1
clone size: .
J gene: TRBJ2-7
D gene: .

CDR3 DNA: TGCGCCAGCAGCGGTGGGGCAGGGGTTATGAACACTGAAGCTTTCTTT
CDR3 protein: CASSGGAGVMNTEAFF
V gene: TRBV5-1
clone size: once
J gene: TRBJ1-1
D gene: .

CDR3 DNA: TGTGCCCGCAGCTCCTCTCCGGGCGGGGGGGCCTACGAGCAGTACTTC
CDR3 protein: CARSSSPGGGAYEQYF
V gene: TRBV13
clone size: .
J gene: TRBJ2-7
D gene: TRBD2

CDR3 DNA: TGTGCCAGCAGTGAAGGTCGACTAGCGAACCGCTACGAGCAGTACTTC
CDR3 protein: CASSEGRLANRYEQYF
V gene: TRBV6-1
clone size: .
J gene: TRBJ2-7
D gene: TRBD2

CDR3 DNA: TGTGCCAGCAGGGGGCCTCCCATGGAAGCTTTCTTT
CDR3 protein: CASRGPPMEAFF
V gene: TRBV6-5
clone size: .
J gene: TRBJ1-1
D gene: .

CDR3 DNA: TGTGCCAGCAGCCCGAGGACTAGCGGGGCCTTCACAGATACGCAGTATTTT
CDR3 protein: CASSPRTSGAFTDTQYF
V gene: TRBV7-8
clone size: .
J gene: TRBJ2-3
D gene: TRBD2

CDR3 DNA: TGTGCCACCAGTGATAAGGGGGGAGAGACCCAGTACTTC
CDR3 protein: CATSDKGGETQYF
V gene: TRBV24-1
clone size: once
J gene: TRBJ2-5
D gene: .

CDR3 DNA: TGTGCCAGCAGCTTAGAATTTGTCTATGAGGGGGCGGATACGCAGTATTTT
CDR3 protein: CASSLEFVYEGADTQYF
V gene: TRBV7-9
clone size: .
J gene: TRBJ2-3
D gene: TRBD1

CDR3 DNA: TGTGCCAGCAGCCCCCTGCTAGCGGGTATCAGCTCCTACAATGAGCAGTTCTTC
CDR3 protein: CASSPLLAGISSYNEQFF
V gene: TRBV3-1/TRBV3-2
clone size: .
J gene: TRBJ2-1
D gene: TRBD2

CDR3 DNA: TGTGCCATCAGTGAGTCCGCTCTAGCGGGAGGGGCCGGGGAGCTGTTTTTT
CDR3 protein: CAISESALAGGAGELFF
V gene: TRBV10-3
clone size: .
J gene: TRBJ2-2
D gene: TRBD2

CDR3 DNA: TGTGCCAGCAGCCCCGGGGGGGCAAGGGAGCAGTACTTC
CDR3 protein: CASSPGGAREQYF
V gene: TRBV11-3
clone size: .
J gene: TRBJ2-7
D gene: TRBD2

CDR3 DNA: TGTGCCAGTAGTACTTTGACAGGCCAAGCTGAAGCTTTCTTT
CDR3 protein: CASSTLTGQAEAFF
V gene: TRBV19
clone size: .
J gene: TRBJ1-1
D gene: .

CDR3 DNA: TGTGCCAGCAGTGAAGGATGGGGCCCCTACGAGCAGTACTTC
CDR3 protein: CASSEGWGPYEQYF
V gene: TRBV6-1
clone size: once
J gene: TRBJ2-7
D gene: .

CDR3 DNA: TGTGCCAGCAGCCAAGAGACAGGGCATCGGGACGTCCTGACTTTC
CDR3 protein: CASSQETGHRDVLTF
V gene: TRBV3-1/TRBV3-2
clone size: .
J gene: TRBJ2-6
D gene: TRBD1

CDR3 DNA: TGTGCCAGCAGCCAGGGTTGGTTAGCAACTAATGAAAAACTGTTTTTT
CDR3 protein: CASSQGWLATNEKLFF
V gene: TRBV3-1/TRBV3-2
clone size: .
J gene: TRBJ1-4
D gene: .

CDR3 DNA: TGTGCCAGTAGTAATGCCTTTTTCCTAGGAAATGAGCAGTTCTTC
CDR3 protein: CASSNAFFLGNEQFF
V gene: TRBV19
clone size: .
J gene: TRBJ2-1
D gene: .

CDR3 DNA: TGTGCCAGCAGCGTAGGTATGAGGACTGAAGCTTTCTTT
CDR3 protein: CASSVGMRTEAFF
V gene: TRBV9
clone size: .
J gene: TRBJ1-1
D gene: .